This T cell receptor beta chain was captured by sequencing in a study of cytomegalovirus exposure and HLA in healthy donors. Germline CDR1 is LGHNA and CDR2 is YSLEER. The CDR3 is 15 amino acids. PCR was performed using 60 Vbeta and 13 Jbeta primers. Using immunoSEQ multiplex PCR, the repertoire was profiled, and TCRdb retains in-frame clones only, with some absent. The table includes 150,000 to 200,000 clones, 80% to 85% detected once. About this clone: Its antigen is unknown.

All donors participated as healthy donors of bone marrow. Study outcomes and limitations: In an earlier analysis, most TCR beta V segments were productive about 87% or about 30% of the time. In a later analysis, V- and J-gene trimming of beta chains associated with a DCLRE1C missense variant, replicated independently. Most of the CMV-associated TCR beta chains (in a later analysis) appeared to be HLA-restricted.

The gene calls are TRBV4-3 and TRBJ2-5; 8 bases fit TRBD2. The DNA end lines up better with TRBJ2-7; the J call may be wrong. The receptor comes from a woman between 18 and 29 years old in good health and CMV-seronegative. Material for sequencing was PBMCs. Written as DNA, the CDR3 is TGCGCCAGCAGCCAAGAGAAGCGGGGGACCTACGAGCAGTACTTC. The encoded protein is CASSQEKRGTYEQYF.